This paragraph reports one T cell receptor (beta chain). No antigen is known for it. The sample is drawn from a study of cytomegalovirus exposure and HLA in healthy donors. 60 Vbeta and 13 Jbeta primers were used in PCR. TCRdb keeps only in-frame clones here, not all; method: immunoSEQ multiplex PCR. The sample has about 150,000 clones, almost 85% seen once; the top ten hold 0.38%. General observations from the study: Among TCR beta chains of equal frequency, HLA-associated ones were more clonally expanded in a later analysis.

The source is a boy aged 2 to 10 in good health and CMV-seronegative. Specimen: PBMCs.

CDR3 DNA sequence: TGTGCCAGCAGTAGCTTACGAGGGACAATCTACACCGGGGAGCTGTTTTTT. It specifies CASSSLRGTIYTGELFF. The V gene is TRBV14, the J gene TRBJ2-2; tentatively, D is TRBD1 (6 bases). Germline loops: CDR1 SGHDN, CDR2 FVKESK. The V end was cut by 6 bases, the J end by 3 bases, with 20 bases between. This CDR3 contains 17 residues.